The 30 T cell receptor beta chains in this list originate from one sample, sequenced in a study of blood T cell repertoires in COVID-19. Method: immunoSEQ multiplex PCR; TCRdb's copy keeps in-frame clones and lacks some. The sample lists hundreds of thousands of clones, around 80% seen once, with about 4% in the top ten. Input material: peripheral blood. The receptors shown here come from a woman in her thirties or forties with active or convalescent COVID-19.

The chain uses TRBV7-9 and TRBJ1-2, with D possibly matching TRBD1 (6 bases). Per the germline V gene, CDR1 is SEHNR and CDR2 is FQNEAQ (reference sequence). This CDR3 is 14 amino acids long. Trimming pared 5 bases from V and 8 bases from J, leaving 18 bases between. The CDR3, as DNA: TGTGCCAGCAGCCTGGGGCAGGGGATGGAAGGCTACACCTTC. This translates into CASSLGQGMEGYTF.

The V gene is TRBV14, the J gene TRBJ1-6; TRBD1 might be the D (6 bases). Germline CDR1 SGHDN, CDR2 FVKESK. The V end lost 3 bases, the J end lost 6 bases, and 6 bases lay between the germline ends. The CDR3 has 13 amino acids. The CDR3 nucleotides read TGTGCCAGCAGCCAGGACAGTAATTCACCCCTCCACTTT. As protein: CASSQDSNSPLHF.

V gene TRBV15 combines with J gene TRBJ1-4; TRBD1 agrees at 9 bases. This CDR3 has 18 amino acids. With V trimmed by 0 bases and J by 2 bases, 7 bases remained unmatched. The germline gives CDR1 LNHNV, CDR2 YYDKDF (reference sequence). The CDR3 DNA follows: TGTGCCACCAGCAGAGATCCTACAGGGGGCTGGACTAATGAAAAACTGTTTTTT. Its protein is CATSRDPTGGWTNEKLFF.

The chain uses TRBV11-3 and TRBJ2-7, with 8 bases identical to TRBD1. J lost 6 bases, V lost 4 bases, and 2 bases had no gene match. The CDR3 length is 12 residues. In germline, CDR1 is SGHNT, CDR2 YENEEA. The DNA for the CDR3 is TGTGCCAGCAGCTCCAGGGGGCGCGAGCAGTACTTC. The encoded protein is CASSSRGREQYF.

This clone has a single count. CDR3 DNA sequence: TGCAGTGCTAGAGCCAGCTATGGCTACACCTTC. This encodes CSARASYGYTF. This chain links TRBV20-1 with TRBJ1-2; D is ambiguous. The CDR3 length is 11 residues. Germline V gene data show CDR1 as DFQATT and CDR2 as SNEGSKA (reference sequence). V lost 1 base and J 4 bases, leaving 4 bases between the germline ends.

This clone was found many times. The J gene is TRBJ2-7, the V gene TRBV18, with a weak D call TRBD2 (7 bases). The germline CDR1 and CDR2 sequences are KGHSH and LQKENI. V lost 6 bases and J 3 bases, leaving 18 bases between the germline ends. CDR3 size: 15 residues. The CDR3 region has the DNA TGTGCCAGCTCGCCTGGGGGGGGCGAGTTCTACGAGCAGTACTTC. Protein product: CASSPGGGEFYEQYF.

This chain links TRBV12-3 or TRBV12-4 with TRBJ2-3; D not certain. CDR3 size: 12 residues. V was clipped by 3 bases and J by 6 bases, with 7 bases between them. The CDR3 region is CASSFLGDTQYF. In nucleotides, the CDR3 is TGTGCCAGCAGTTTCCTCGGGGATACGCAGTATTTT.

The rearrangement joins TRBV18 to TRBJ2-1; TRBD1 aligns across 7 bases. V shed 1 base and J 0 bases; nucleotides not matched to a gene: 9. Germline lookup yields CDR1 KGHSH and CDR2 LQKENI. The length of the CDR3 is 18 residues. CDR3 nucleotides: TGTGCCAGCTCACCACGGAGACAGGGCCCCTCCTCCTACAATGAGCAGTTCTTC. This codes for CASSPRRQGPSSYNEQFF.

This chain joins TRBV6-2 or TRBV6-3 and TRBJ2-7; TRBD1 is a possible D gene (5 bases). CDR1 is MNHEY and CDR2 is SVGEGT in the germline V gene. Trimming removed 5 bases from V and 3 bases from J, with 8 bases in between. The CDR3 length is 12 residues. The CDR3 nucleotides are TGTGCCAGCAGTAATACAGGCTACGAGCAGTACGTC. This gives the protein CASSNTGYEQYV.

The chain couples TRBV18 to TRBJ1-1; D remains ambiguous. CDR1 and CDR2 (germline): KGHSH, LQKENI. The CDR3 sequence is 13 residues long. V shed 5 bases and J shed 1 base, with 8 bases lying between them. The CDR3 coding sequence is TGTGCCAGCTCAGAACAGAAGAACACTGAAGCTTTCTTT. Translated, it gives CASSEQKNTEAFF. Based on the CDR3 plus reference TRBV18 and TRBJ1-1, the full variable domain is NAGVMQNPRHLVRRRGQEARLRCSPMKGHSHVYWYRQLPEEGLKFMVYLQKENIIDESGMPKERFSAEFPKEGPSILRIQQVVRGDSAAYFCASSEQKNTEAFFGQGTRLTVV.

The V call is TRBV7-6, the J call TRBJ2-3; possible D gene TRBD2, 7 bases. The length of the CDR3 is 18 residues. Deletions cut 3 bases from V and 3 bases from J, with 22 bases between. CDR1 and CDR2 (germline): SGHVS, FNYEAQ. The CDR3 nucleotides read TGTGCCAGCAGCTTGGTAAGTCTTCGGGGGGCTGGGACAGATACGCAGTATTTT. It translates to CASSLVSLRGAGTDTQYF.

The gene calls are TRBV5-1 and TRBJ1-6; D is undetermined. This CDR3 contains 15 residues. Germline V CDR1 and CDR2: SGHRS, YFSETQ. Trimming shortened V by 0 bases and J by 5 bases, and 9 bases separated the two germline ends. The CDR3 nucleotides read TGCGCCAGCAGCTTGGATGGGCAGGATAATTCACCCCTCCACTTT. It translates to CASSLDGQDNSPLHF.

The V gene is TRBV2, the J gene TRBJ1-4, with a possible D match to TRBD1 (5 bases). Germline assignment: CDR1 SNHLY and CDR2 FYNNEI. Trimming removed 6 bases at V and 0 bases at J, with 5 bases between. This CDR3 region has 13 residues. CDR3 in amino acids: CASRTATNEKLFF. The CDR3 DNA is TGTGCCAGCAGGACAGCAACTAATGAAAAACTGTTTTTT. Full variable domain (missing parts from reference TRBV2 and TRBJ1-4): EPEVTQTPSHQVTQMGQEVILRCVPISNHLYFYWYRQILGQKVEFLVSFYNNEISEKSEIFDDQFSVERPDGSNFTLKIRSTKLEDSAMYFCASRTATNEKLFFGSGTQLSVL.

CDR3 in amino acids: CASSLSGSSGNTIYF. The DNA for the CDR3 is TGTGCCAGCAGTTTATCGGGGAGCTCTGGAAACACCATATATTTT. J is TRBJ1-3 and V is TRBV28; D unclear. The germline gives CDR1 MDHEN, CDR2 SYDVKM. CDR3 length: 15 residues. Trimming stripped 1 base from V and 0 bases from J, with 7 bases between.

The rearrangement links TRBV6-5 to TRBJ2-1; unclear D gene. The CDR3 has 13 residues. V dropped 6 bases and J dropped 1 base, with 7 bases sitting between them. Germline lookup yields CDR1 MNHEY and CDR2 SVGAGI. The CDR3 loop is CASRPGSYNEQFF. The CDR3 DNA sequence: TGTGCCAGCAGACCCGGGTCCTACAATGAGCAGTTCTTC.

The rearrangement uses TRBV5-6 and TRBJ1-1, with 7 bases matching TRBD1. The ends lost 7 bases at V and 6 bases at J; junction bases unmatched: 6. CDR3 length: 12 residues. Germline V gene lookup returns CDR1 SGHDT and CDR2 YYEEEE. CDR3 DNA sequence: TGTGCCAGCGGAACCAGGGGGGCTGAAGCTTTCTTT. It encodes CASGTRGAEAFF. Combining the CDR3 with reference TRBV5-6 and TRBJ1-1 gives the whole variable domain DAGVTQSPTHLIKTRGQQVTLRCSPKSGHDTVSWYQQALGQGPQFIFQYYEEEERQRGNFPDRFSGHQFPNYSSELNVNALLLGDSALYLCASGTRGAEAFFGQGTRLTVV.

V usage is TRBV19 and J usage is TRBJ1-4; tentative D call: TRBD1 (6 bases). The CDR3 loop spans 15 amino acids. Between the trimmed V and J ends, which lost 5 bases and 3 bases, there was a span of 13 bases. Germline assignment: CDR1 LNHDA and CDR2 SQIVND (reference sequence). CDR3: CASSALTGPNEKLFF. CDR3 coding DNA: TGTGCCAGTAGTGCCCTGACAGGACCTAATGAAAAACTGTTTTTT.

The J gene is TRBJ1-1, the V gene TRBV21-1; TRBD1 was called by the table and not checked on the DNA. TRBV21-1 represents a pseudogene. CDR3 length: 17 amino acids. This CDR3 is CASSKKKGQRHNTEAFF. The CDR3, as DNA: TGTGCCAGCAGCAAAAAAAAAGGACAGAGACATAACACTGAAGCTTTCTTT.

CDR3 loop: CASSSRQGRETQYF. CDR3 nucleotide sequence: TGTGCCAGCAGTTCCCGACAGGGTCGAGAGACCCAGTACTTC. The chain employs TRBV28 and TRBJ2-5; the match to TRBD1 covers 7 bases. From germline, CDR1 is MDHEN and CDR2 SYDVKM. The CDR3 is 14 amino acids. The V gene end was trimmed by 4 bases and the J gene end by 4 bases; junction bases not matched to a gene: 6.

This chain uses TRBV2 with TRBJ1-1; D ambiguous. Trimming removed 7 bases at V and 8 bases at J, with 14 bases between. The CDR3 runs 12 residues. CDR1 and CDR2 from the germline V gene are SNHLY and FYNNEI. The CDR3 nucleotides read TGTGCCAGCACCCTATTCGGAGGAGAAGCTTTCTTT. This sequence encodes CASTLFGGEAFF.

This clone was seen just once. V and J are TRBV5-1 and TRBJ2-1, with TRBD1 identical over 10 bases. With 8 bases clipped from V and 6 bases from J, the junction kept 5 bases outside the gene matches. The CDR3 length is 13 residues. Germline assignment: CDR1 SGHRS and CDR2 YFSETQ. Here the CDR3 DNA reads TGCGCCAGTCAGACAGGGGGCGGCAATGAGCAGTTCTTC. This gives the protein CASQTGGGNEQFF.

The chain is built from TRBV7-3 and TRBJ1-4; possibly TRBD1 for D (6 bases). V gave up 5 bases and J gave up 1 base, with 14 bases separating them. CDR1 and CDR2 from the germline V gene are SGHTA and FQGTGA. CDR3 length: 16 residues. CDR3 sequence: CASSPPYRETNEKLFF. DNA of the CDR3: TGTGCCAGCAGCCCCCCCTACAGGGAAACTAATGAAAAACTGTTTTTT.

This clone was found once. The chain uses TRBV19 and TRBJ1-1, with 8 bases aligning to TRBD1. Trimming at V came to 7 bases and at J to 5 bases, leaving 9 bases not matched to a gene. This CDR3 has 14 residues. CDR1 is LNHDA and CDR2 is SQIVND in the germline V gene (reference sequence). CDR3 nucleotide sequence: TGTGCCAGTAACCCGGACAGGGCCGGAACTGAAGCTTTCTTT. It encodes CASNPDRAGTEAFF. Full variable domain (missing parts from reference TRBV19 and TRBJ1-1): DGGITQSPKYLFRKEGQNVTLSCEQNLNHDAMYWYRQDPGQGLRLIYYSQIVNDFQKGDIAEGYSVSREKKESFPLTVTSAQKNPTAFYLCASNPDRAGTEAFFGQGTRLTVV.

V usage is TRBV28 and J usage is TRBJ1-2; the D is unclear. The CDR3 extends over 12 amino acids. Germline V lookup: CDR1 MDHEN, CDR2 SYDVKM. Trimming shortened V by 4 bases and J by 4 bases, and 7 bases separated the two germline ends. The chain's CDR3 is CASSSDIYGYTF. CDR3 coding DNA: TGTGCCAGCAGTTCCGACATCTATGGCTACACCTTC.

The chain employs TRBV2 and TRBJ1-5; TRBD1 matches 9 bases. This CDR3 spans 14 amino acids. The trim removed 5 bases at V and 7 bases at J, leaving 6 bases unmatched. Germline V gene data show CDR1 as SNHLY and CDR2 as FYNNEI. Here the CDR3 reads CASSLGQGTQPQHF. The CDR3 coding sequence is TGTGCCAGCAGTCTTGGACAGGGGACGCAGCCCCAGCATTTT.

The chain has TRBV3-1 (or the pseudogene TRBV3-2) and TRBJ1-1, with D possibly matching TRBD1 (5 bases). This CDR3 comprises 14 residues. The V gene's germline CDR1 is LGHDT and CDR2 YNNKEL (reference sequence). V dropped 3 bases and J dropped 0 bases, with 8 bases sitting between them. In nucleotides, the CDR3 is TGTGCCAGCAGCCACGCCAGGGTGAACACTGAAGCTTTCTTT. Translating it yields CASSHARVNTEAFF.

The chain recombines TRBV14 with TRBJ2-1, with a weak D call TRBD2 (7 bases). The V gene's germline CDR1 is SGHDN and CDR2 FVKESK. The CDR3 is made up of 21 amino acids. Trimming cost V 0 bases and J 0 bases, with 24 bases left between them. The CDR3 protein is CASSQDSSLGAGAGSYNEQFF. CDR3 nucleotide sequence: TGTGCCAGCAGCCAAGATAGTAGTCTCGGTGCGGGGGCCGGCTCCTACAATGAGCAGTTCTTC.

As regards this clone: The identical CDR3 is also encoded by other nucleotide sequences in the sample. The chain has TRBV15 and TRBJ1-3; D gene uncertain. CDR3 length equals 15 residues. From germline, CDR1 is LNHNV and CDR2 YYDKDF (reference sequence). Trimming cost V 0 bases and J 0 bases, with 6 bases left between them. CDR3 residues: CATSRDRGSGNTIYF. As DNA, the CDR3 is TGTGCCACCAGCAGAGATCGGGGCTCTGGAAACACCATATATTTT.

The chain has TRBV18 and TRBJ1-1; no clear D gene. The CDR3 extends over 14 amino acids. Germline V CDR1 and CDR2: KGHSH, LQKENI. The V end was cut by 2 bases, the J end by 1 base, with 8 bases between. CDR3 DNA sequence: TGTGCCAGCTCACCAGTTGAGGGGAACACTGAAGCTTTCTTT. This codes for CASSPVEGNTEAFF.

This chain's CDR3 is CASSVGKAGAEGYTF. The DNA for the CDR3 is TGTGCCAGCAGCGTAGGAAAGGCAGGGGCGGAGGGCTACACCTTC. The rearrangement links TRBV9 to TRBJ1-2; the D gene is possibly TRBD1 (6 bases). The CDR3 runs 15 residues. CDR1 is SGDLS and CDR2 is YYNGEE in the germline V gene. V dropped 0 bases and J dropped 8 bases, with 17 bases sitting between them. The whole variable domain, remainder taken from reference TRBV9 and TRBJ1-2, is DSGVTQTPKHLITATGQRVTLRCSPRSGDLSVYWYQQSLDQGLQFLIQYYNGEERAKGNILERFSAQQFPDLHSELNLSSLELGDSALYFCASSVGKAGAEGYTFGSGTRLTVV.